The 27 T cell receptor beta chains presented below share a single source sample, sequenced in a study of OX40 agonist ivuxolimab in advanced cancers. Using immunoSEQ multiplex PCR, the repertoire was profiled, and TCRdb retains in-frame clones only, with some absent. This sample has 55,000 to 70,000 clones, with 85% found just once. Here the sequenced sample was CD4+ or CD8+ T cells sorted from blood, taken in a trial of the OX40 agonist ivuxolimab. The receptors were gathered from an adult with an advanced solid tumor such as melanoma, head and neck, liver or kidney cancer.

The chain joins TRBV10-3 to TRBJ2-1; maybe TRBD2 (6 bases). Germline V gene sequence: CDR1 ENHRY, CDR2 SYGVKD. V lost 4 bases to trimming and J lost 5 bases, with 12 bases between them. This CDR3 has 14 residues. Here the CDR3 reads CAISVIGRNNEQFF. CDR3 DNA: TGTGCCATCAGTGTAATAGGGAGGAACAATGAGCAGTTCTTC.

The chain recombines TRBV5-1 with TRBJ2-3; 13 positions match TRBD2. CDR3 length: 16 residues. Trimming removed 4 bases from V and 3 bases from J; junction bases left unmatched: 5. From germline, CDR1 is SGHRS and CDR2 YFSETQ. The CDR3 loop is CASSPGTSGETDTQYF. The CDR3 nucleotides are TGCGCCAGCAGCCCCGGGACTAGCGGGGAGACAGATACGCAGTATTTT.

The sample holds one count of this clone. The rearrangement links TRBV15 to TRBJ2-5; 7 nucleotides match TRBD1. CDR3 length equals 14 residues. Germline-derived CDR1 and CDR2 are LNHNV and YYDKDF (reference sequence). The V gene end was trimmed by 1 base and the J gene end by 5 bases; junction bases not matched to a gene: 4. In DNA form, the CDR3 reads TGTGCCACCAGCAGAGGGACAGGCGGGGAGACCCAGTACTTC. Its translation is CATSRGTGGETQYF.

The CDR3 is CASSTSHITDTQYF. DNA for the CDR3: TGTGCCAGCAGCACTAGCCACATCACAGATACGCAGTATTTT. This chain connects TRBV27 to TRBJ2-3; D possibly corresponds to TRBD2 (6 bases). The ends were cut back, 6 bases at V and 2 bases at J, with 12 bases in the middle. Per germline, CDR1 MNHEY and CDR2 SMNVEV (reference sequence). This CDR3 is 14 amino acids long.

The V and J genes are TRBV27 and TRBJ2-7, with D possibly being TRBD1 (6 bases). This CDR3 comprises 14 residues. V was pared by 2 bases and J by 7 bases, with 15 bases between. Germline V gives CDR1 MNHEY, CDR2 SMNVEV (reference sequence). The CDR3 protein is CASSLIFGGREQYF. In DNA, the CDR3 is TGTGCCAGCAGTTTAATATTTGGGGGCCGGGAGCAGTACTTC.

This clone has a single count. V is TRBV5-1 and J is TRBJ2-1; D remains ambiguous. V lost 0 bases to trimming and J lost 0 bases, with 10 bases between them. Germline V gene data show CDR1 as SGHRS and CDR2 as YFSETQ. This CDR3 is built from 16 residues. Written as DNA, the CDR3 is TGCGCCAGCAGCTTGGCCTGGGCTAGCTCCTACAATGAGCAGTTCTTC. It specifies CASSLAWASSYNEQFF.

This rearrangement joins TRBV28 to TRBJ1-4; weak D call: TRBD1 (5 bases). Germline CDR1 MDHEN, CDR2 SYDVKM. The V end lost 5 bases, the J end lost 4 bases, and 20 bases lay between the germline ends. The length of the CDR3 is 17 residues. CDR3 sequence reads: CASSTPRGGADNEKLFF. CDR3 coding DNA: TGTGCCAGCAGTACCCCTCGGGGGGGTGCCGATAATGAAAAACTGTTTTTT.

This chain joins TRBV7-6 and TRBJ1-3; D is ambiguous. Germline V CDR1 and CDR2: SGHVS, FNYEAQ. The V gene lost 0 bases and the J gene lost 2 bases, with 5 bases spanning the gap. The CDR3 consists of 14 residues. The CDR3 sequence: CASSLAQPGNTIYF. CDR3 coding DNA: TGTGCCAGCAGCTTAGCACAGCCTGGAAACACCATATATTTT. The variable domain in full, with the rest retrieved from reference TRBV7-6 and TRBJ1-3, is GAGVSQSPRYKVTKRGQDVALRCDPISGHVSLYWYRQALGQGPEFLTYFNYEAQQDKSGLPNDRFSAERPEGSISTLTIQRTEQRDSAMYRCASSLAQPGNTIYFGEGSWLTVV.

The rearrangement uses TRBV5-1 and TRBJ1-4; a weak D match, TRBD1 (5 bases). Trimming shortened V by 1 base and J by 11 bases, and 18 bases separated the two germline ends. CDR3 size: 15 residues. CDR1 is SGHRS, CDR2 YFSETQ, per germline. The CDR3 DNA sequence: TGCGCCAGCAGCTTGTTTGCGACAGAAAGGAAGAAACTGTTTTTT. This gives the protein CASSLFATERKKLFF.

The rearrangement uses TRBV6-1 and TRBJ1-1, with no clear D. The germline V gene has CDR1 MNHNS and CDR2 SASEGT. Trimming took off 0 bases at V and 5 bases at J, with 7 bases between the two ends. This CDR3 comprises 13 residues. The CDR3 sequence is CASSEAGITEAFF. For the CDR3, the DNA is TGTGCCAGCAGTGAAGCCGGGATAACTGAAGCTTTCTTT.

The V call is TRBV28, the J call TRBJ1-4; a possible D gene is TRBD1 (5 bases). CDR3 size: 14 residues. Germline V gene lookup returns CDR1 MDHEN and CDR2 SYDVKM. The V gene lost 7 bases and the J gene lost 8 bases, with 17 bases spanning the gap. CDR3 DNA: TGTGCCAGCATTAAACGGGGGGGTCGGGAAAAACTGTTTTTT. Protein: CASIKRGGREKLFF. Drawing the rest from reference TRBV28 and TRBJ1-4, the complete variable domain is DVKVTQSSRYLVKRTGEKVFLECVQDMDHENMFWYRQDPGLGLRLIYFSYDVKMKEKGDIPEGYSVSREKKERFSLILESASTNQTSMYLCASIKRGGREKLFFGSGTQLSVL.

This rearrangement joins TRBV28 to TRBJ2-7; possible D gene TRBD1, 6 bases. Trimming removed 8 bases at V and 3 bases at J, with 14 bases between. Germline CDR1 and CDR2: MDHEN and SYDVKM. The CDR3 length is 13 residues. CDR3 bases: TGTGCCAGCCAGACAGGATATATCTACGAGCAGTACTTC. It yields the protein CASQTGYIYEQYF.

V usage is TRBV6-4 and J usage is TRBJ2-3; TRBD2 matches at 7 bases. From germline, CDR1 is MRHNA and CDR2 SNTAGT. The length of the CDR3 is 13 residues. V dropped 5 bases and J dropped 6; count of bases not matched to a gene: 5. The CDR3 loop is CASSHDGGDTQYF. The CDR3 nucleotides are TGTGCCAGCAGTCACGACGGGGGGGATACGCAGTATTTT.

The rearrangement joins TRBV4-1 to TRBJ2-1; the match to TRBD2 covers 10 bases. J gave up 4 bases and V 0 bases, and 6 bases lay outside the gene matches. This CDR3 comprises 17 residues. Germline CDR1 is MGHRA and CDR2 is YSYEKL. CDR3 residues: CASSQEKGLAEYNEQFF. The CDR3, as DNA: TGCGCCAGCAGCCAAGAAAAAGGACTAGCGGAATACAATGAGCAGTTCTTC.

This clone has a handful of counts. V and J are TRBV7-8 and TRBJ2-7; D is unresolved. With 1 base removed from V and 2 bases from J, the gap between germline ends came to 15 bases. Looked up from germline, CDR1 is SGHVS and CDR2 is FQNEAQ. This CDR3 comprises 16 residues. CDR3 nucleotide sequence: TGTGCCAGCAGCTTAGGTATTTTCGGCCGCGCCTACGAGCAGTACTTC. This codes for CASSLGIFGRAYEQYF.

The chain uses TRBV2 and TRBJ1-2; TRBD1 agrees at 7 bases. The CDR3 has 14 amino acids. Germline V CDR1 and CDR2: SNHLY, FYNNEI. V was clipped by 0 bases and J by 12 bases; unmatched bases: 10. This CDR3 reads CASSEAAQGGRHTF. CDR3 in DNA: TGTGCCAGCAGTGAAGCGGCGCAGGGGGGAAGACACACCTTC.

The rearrangement joins TRBV4-1 to TRBJ2-4; 11 bases fit TRBD2. Trimming removed 1 base from V and 0 bases from J; junction bases left unmatched: 2. The CDR3 runs to 17 residues. Germline V gene sequence: CDR1 MGHRA, CDR2 YSYEKL. The CDR3 loop reads CASSQGGLAGAKNIQYF. The CDR3 nucleotides are TGCGCCAGCAGCCAAGGTGGACTAGCGGGAGCCAAAAACATTCAGTACTTC.

The rearrangement uses TRBV5-1 and TRBJ2-2; possibly TRBD1 for D (6 bases). CDR1 and CDR2 from the germline V gene are SGHRS and YFSETQ. V lost 0 bases, J lost 8 bases, and 11 bases lay in between. CDR3 length: 14 amino acids. In nucleotides, the CDR3 is TGCGCCAGCAGCTTGGTCCCCGGGACAGGGGAGCTGTTTTTT. It is translated as CASSLVPGTGELFF.

The chain links TRBV28 to TRBJ2-5; TRBD2 agrees at 8 bases. The CDR3 covers 19 residues. Germline V CDR1 and CDR2: MDHEN, SYDVKM. V was pared by 6 bases and J by 3 bases, with 21 bases of the junction left unmatched. CDR3 region: CASSTSPPHRREVEETQYF. CDR3 nucleotides: TGTGCCAGCAGCACCAGCCCCCCCCACAGGCGGGAGGTTGAAGAGACCCAGTACTTC.

This clone was seen more than once but under ten times. The V and J genes are TRBV7-2 and TRBJ1-4, with no clear D. Trimming cost V 2 bases and J 10 bases, with 11 bases left between them. The germline CDR1 and CDR2 sequences are SGHTA and FQGNSA. The CDR3 sequence is 13 residues long. CDR3 DNA sequence: TGTGCCAGCAGCTTATCAAGTAGCGGAAAACTGTTTTTT. It encodes CASSLSSSGKLFF.

The rearrangement uses TRBV2 and TRBJ2-1, with D perhaps matching TRBD1 or TRBD2 (6 bases each). The CDR3 is 15 amino acids. Trimming took 7 bases from V and 7 from J, leaving 20 bases between them. Looked up from germline, CDR1 is SNHLY and CDR2 is FYNNEI. Written as DNA, the CDR3 is TGTGCCAGCACCAAAAGCGGAGGAGGGGGGAATGAGCAGTTCTTC. Its protein is CASTKSGGGGNEQFF.

The V call is TRBV2, the J call TRBJ2-2; no firm D call. The CDR3 has 16 residues. The germline V and J ends were trimmed by 6 bases and 4 bases, with 18 bases remaining between them. Germline CDR1 and CDR2: SNHLY and FYNNEI. CDR3 loop: CASRDHSDLGTGELFF. CDR3 nucleotides: TGTGCCAGCAGGGACCACAGCGATTTGGGCACCGGGGAGCTGTTTTTT.

The genes are TRBV19 and TRBJ2-1; D unclear. This CDR3 has 13 residues. Germline CDR1 is LNHDA and CDR2 is SQIVND (reference sequence). Trimming cost V 4 bases and J 8 bases, with 12 bases left between them. CDR3 residues: CASSKPGGDEQFF. CDR3 bases: TGTGCCAGTAGTAAACCCGGTGGCGATGAGCAGTTCTTC.

This sequence joins TRBV18 and TRBJ2-7; 8 bases align to TRBD1. The J segment lost 2 bases and the V segment lost 8 bases, leaving 8 bases of the junction unmatched. The CDR3 is 14 amino acids. CDR1 is KGHSH, CDR2 LQKENI, per germline. The CDR3, as DNA: TGTGCCAGCCAAAAAAAGACAGGGGCCTACGAGCAGTACTTC. The encoded protein is CASQKKTGAYEQYF.

This chain joins TRBV7-2 and TRBJ2-2, with unresolved D. Between the trimmed V and J ends, which lost 6 bases and 7 bases, there was a span of 9 bases. The CDR3 is 12 amino acids. Germline lookup yields CDR1 SGHTA and CDR2 FQGNSA. CDR3 sequence: CASRLDGGELFF. The CDR3 coding sequence is TGTGCCAGCAGGCTGGACGGCGGGGAGCTGTTTTTT.

The chain employs TRBV30 and TRBJ2-3; the match to TRBD1 covers 10 bases. Germline V gene data show CDR1 as GTSNPN and CDR2 as SVGIG (reference sequence). The CDR3 has 16 amino acids. The trim removed 1 base at V and 6 bases at J, leaving 10 bases unmatched. CDR3 DNA: TGTGCCTGGAGTGGAACTACCGGGACAGGGGTGGATACGCAGTATTTT. It translates to CAWSGTTGTGVDTQYF. The whole variable domain, filled in from reference TRBV30 and TRBJ2-3, reads SQTIHQWPATLVQPVGSPLSLECTVEGTSNPNLYWYRQAAGRGLQLLFYSVGIGQISSEVPQNLSASRPQDRQFILSSKKLLLSDSGFYLCAWSGTTGTGVDTQYFGPGTRLTVL.

V and J are TRBV28 and TRBJ2-2; D possibly uses TRBD1 or TRBD2 (5 bases each). V lost 1 base and J 4 bases, leaving 7 bases between the germline ends. CDR3 length: 14 amino acids. Germline lookup yields CDR1 MDHEN and CDR2 SYDVKM. The CDR3 spells CASSLLRGTGELFF. The CDR3, as DNA: TGTGCCAGCAGTTTATTGAGGGGCACCGGGGAGCTGTTTTTT.